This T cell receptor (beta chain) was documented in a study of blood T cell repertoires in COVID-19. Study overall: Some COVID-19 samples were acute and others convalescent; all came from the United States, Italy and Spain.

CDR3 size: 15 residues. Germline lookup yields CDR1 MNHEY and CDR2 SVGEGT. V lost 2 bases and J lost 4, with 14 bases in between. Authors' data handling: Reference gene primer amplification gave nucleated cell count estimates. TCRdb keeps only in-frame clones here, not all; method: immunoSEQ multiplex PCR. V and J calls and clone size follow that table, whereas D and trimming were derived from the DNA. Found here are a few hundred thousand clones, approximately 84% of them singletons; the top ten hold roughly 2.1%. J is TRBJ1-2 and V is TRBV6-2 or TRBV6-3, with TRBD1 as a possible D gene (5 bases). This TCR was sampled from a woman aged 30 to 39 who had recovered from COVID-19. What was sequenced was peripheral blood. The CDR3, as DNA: TGTGCCAGCAGTTACCCGACGGGGGACGGCTATGGCTACACCTTC. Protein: CASSYPTGDGYGYTF.